This T cell receptor beta chain was sequenced for a study of T cells in Graves' hyperthyroidism and ophthalmopathy. The CDR3 contains 18 residues. Germline CDR1 and CDR2: MNHNS and SASEGT. The V and J ends lost 6 bases and 5 bases, in that order; junction bases with no gene match: 10. TCR beta CDR3 sequences were amplified from RNA transcripts. Initially, a first-round RT-PCR of the TCR CDR3 employed the HTBI primer set. TCRdb fed the multiplex PCR reads into MiXCR, producing one record per CDR3 protein. The table lists approximately 400,000 distinct CDR3 sequences, less than 20% of them singletons. The chain combines TRBV6-1 with TRBJ2-1; 16 positions agree with TRBD2. Sequenced: blood. The receptor was derived from a young man with Graves' ophthalmopathy. The CDR3 reads CASSSPGLAGGHHNEQFF. The CDR3 DNA reads as TGTGCCAGCAGCTCCCCGGGACTAGCGGGAGGGCACCACAATGAGCAGTTCTTC.